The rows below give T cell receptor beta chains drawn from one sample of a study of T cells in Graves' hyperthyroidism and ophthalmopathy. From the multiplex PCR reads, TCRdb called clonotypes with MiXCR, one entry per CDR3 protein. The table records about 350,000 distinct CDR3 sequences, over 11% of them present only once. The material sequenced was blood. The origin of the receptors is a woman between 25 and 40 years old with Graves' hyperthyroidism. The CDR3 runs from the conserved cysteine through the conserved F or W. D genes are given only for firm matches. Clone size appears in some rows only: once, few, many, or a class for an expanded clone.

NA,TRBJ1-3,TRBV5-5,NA,CASSLVREDTIYF,TGTGCCAGCAGCTTGGTCCGGGAAGACACCATATATTTT
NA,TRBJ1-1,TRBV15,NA,CATSRDHARDPEAFF,TGTGCCACCAGCAGAGATCATGCCAGGGACCCTGAAGCTTTCTTT
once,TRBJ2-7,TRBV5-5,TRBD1,CASTSRSTGNHEQYF,TGTGCCAGCACCTCGAGGTCGACAGGGAACCACGAGCAGTACTTC
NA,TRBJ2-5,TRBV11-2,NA,CASSLDWGARETQYF,TGTGCCAGCAGCTTAGACTGGGGCGCAAGGGAGACCCAGTACTTC
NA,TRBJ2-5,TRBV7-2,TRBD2,CASSFEAGEGETQYF,TGTGCCAGCAGCTTTGAGGCGGGAGAAGGAGAGACCCAGTACTTC
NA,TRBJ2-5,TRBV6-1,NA,CASLRSSETQYF,TGTGCCAGTCTCAGATCCTCAGAGACCCAGTACTTC
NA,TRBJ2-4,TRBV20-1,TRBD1,CSASTQGASIQYF,TGCAGTGCTAGCACCCAGGGGGCGAGCATTCAGTACTTC
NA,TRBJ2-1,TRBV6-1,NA,CASSDRAASYNEQFF,TGTGCCAGCAGTGATAGAGCGGCCTCCTACAATGAGCAGTTCTTC
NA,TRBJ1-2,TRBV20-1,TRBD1,CSARGEDYGYTF,TGCAGTGCCAGGGGGGAGGACTATGGCTACACCTTC
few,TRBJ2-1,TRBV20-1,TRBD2,CSASRAGAYNEQFF,TGCAGTGCTAGCCGAGCGGGAGCGTACAATGAGCAGTTCTTC
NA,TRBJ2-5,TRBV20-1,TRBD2,CSARDPLAESQETQYF,TGCAGTGCTAGAGATCCCCTAGCGGAATCTCAAGAGACCCAGTACTTC
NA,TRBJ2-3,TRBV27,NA,CASSYTSRGGAGTDTQYF,TGTGCCAGCAGTTATACTAGCCGAGGGGGGGCAGGCACAGATACGCAGTATTTT
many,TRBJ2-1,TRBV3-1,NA,CASSQVTEGKNNEQFF,TGTGCCAGCAGCCAGGTAACTGAAGGGAAAAACAATGAGCAGTTCTTC
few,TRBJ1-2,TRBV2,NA,CASKVGGYGYTF,TGTGCCAGCAAAGTGGGCGGCTATGGCTACACCTTC